The next 26 T cell receptor beta chains were all read from a single sample in a study of control samples from healthy donors and cancer patients. The method was immunoSEQ multiplex PCR; TCRdb's version includes in-frame clones alone and lacks a portion of them. The sample holds tens of thousands of clones, around 87% seen once. The specimen was PBMCs. These receptors were taken from a woman aged 50 to 65 with head and neck cancer.

V gene TRBV5-6 combines with J gene TRBJ2-1, with 8 bases matching TRBD2. CDR1 SGHDT and CDR2 YYEEEE come from the germline V gene. V shed 5 bases and J 7 bases; nucleotides not matched to a gene: 8. This CDR3 spans 14 amino acids. The CDR3 is CASRPAGAPNEQFF. In nucleotides, the CDR3 is TGTGCCAGCAGGCCAGCGGGGGCCCCAAATGAGCAGTTCTTC.

This sequence joins TRBV24-1 and TRBJ2-2; D possibly matches TRBD1 or TRBD2 (5 bases each). The CDR3 contains 13 residues. Trimming removed 8 bases from V and 5 bases from J, with 11 bases in between. Germline V gene sequence: CDR1 KGHDR, CDR2 SFDVKD. The CDR3 is CATTRGGTGELFF. CDR3 sequence (DNA): TGTGCCACCACGAGGGGTGGAACCGGGGAGCTGTTTTTT.

This chain links TRBV11-2 with TRBJ1-1; no definite D call. This CDR3 comprises 13 residues. V gave up 5 bases and J gave up 1 base, with 8 bases separating them. Germline V lookup: CDR1 SGHAT, CDR2 FQNNGV. The CDR3 bases are TGTGCCAGCAGCCTTTCATCGAACACTGAAGCTTTCTTT. This codes for CASSLSSNTEAFF.

This chain connects TRBV10-2 to TRBJ1-1, with D unclear. Germline CDR1 WSHSY, CDR2 SAAADI. The CDR3 contains 13 residues. Trimming stripped 3 bases from V and 1 base from J, with 6 bases between. In nucleotides, the CDR3 is TGCGCCAGCAGTGAAGGAGGGAACACTGAAGCTTTCTTT. Protein product: CASSEGGNTEAFF.

The CDR3, as DNA: TGTGCCGGCGGTCTGTGGAATCAGCCCCAGCATTTT. This encodes CAGGLWNQPQHF. The V gene is TRBV28, the J gene TRBJ1-5; D unclear. Trimming took off 11 bases at V and 4 bases at J, with 12 bases between the two ends. CDR1 and CDR2 from the germline V gene are MDHEN and SYDVKM. This CDR3 comprises 12 residues.

This clone was recorded only once. The chain couples TRBV30 to TRBJ1-6, with D possibly being TRBD1 (6 bases). The CDR3 spans 17 residues. V was clipped by 0 bases and J by 8 bases, with 20 bases between them. CDR1 is GTSNPN and CDR2 is SVGIG in the germline V gene (reference sequence). CDR3 loop: CAWSVDGGLIPYSPLHF. CDR3 nucleotides: TGTGCCTGGAGTGTAGACGGGGGGCTAATTCCATATTCACCCCTCCACTTT.

V gene TRBV7-2 combines with J gene TRBJ2-3, with 8 bases that match TRBD2. The CDR3 loop spans 13 amino acids. Looked up from germline, CDR1 is SGHTA and CDR2 is FQGNSA. V gave up 5 bases and J gave up 6 bases; unmatched junction bases: 4. CDR3 coding DNA: TGTGCCAGCAGCCGGACTAGCATGGATACGCAGTATTTT. This codes for CASSRTSMDTQYF. Drawing the rest from reference TRBV7-2 and TRBJ2-3, the complete variable domain is GAGVSQSPSNKVTEKGKDVELRCDPISGHTALYWYRQSLGQGLEFLIYFQGNSAPDKSGLPSDRFSAERTGGSVSTLTIQRTQQEDSAVYLCASSRTSMDTQYFGPGTRLTVL.

The chain uses TRBV7-3 and TRBJ2-1; 10 bases match TRBD2. Germline V gene lookup returns CDR1 SGHTA and CDR2 FQGTGA. The CDR3 covers 14 residues. The V and J ends lost 5 bases and 9 bases, in that order; junction bases with no gene match: 7. The CDR3 bases are TGTGCCAGCAGCGTTAGCGGGGGGCAGGCTGAGCAGTTCTTC. Translating it yields CASSVSGGQAEQFF. Looking up the rest from reference TRBV7-3 and TRBJ2-1 gives the full variable domain: GAGVSQTPSNKVTEKGKYVELRCDPISGHTALYWYRQSLGQGPEFLIYFQGTGAADDSGLPNDRFFAVRPEGSVSTLKIQRTERGDSAVYLCASSVSGGQAEQFFGPGTRLTVL.

The chain links TRBV30 to TRBJ2-3, with D possibly being TRBD1 or TRBD2 (5 bases each). The CDR3 extends over 14 amino acids. CDR1 is GTSNPN, CDR2 SVGIG, per germline (reference sequence). Trimming shortened V by 1 base and J by 2 bases, and 10 bases separated the two germline ends. The CDR3 DNA sequence: TGTGCCTGGAGTGGGGGACGGATCACAGATACGCAGTATTTT. Encoded protein: CAWSGGRITDTQYF.

The rearrangement joins TRBV19 to TRBJ1-1; 9 nucleotides match TRBD1. The CDR3 loop spans 15 amino acids. Germline V gene lookup returns CDR1 LNHDA and CDR2 SQIVND (reference sequence). With V trimmed by 5 bases and J by 1 base, 5 bases remained unmatched. CDR3 in DNA: TGTGCCAGTAGTCCCCGGGACAGGGCGAACACTGAAGCTTTCTTT. It yields the protein CASSPRDRANTEAFF.

This chain links TRBV29-1 with TRBJ2-3; D is undetermined. The CDR3 runs 12 residues. Trimming removed 1 base from V and 2 bases from J, with 4 bases in between. Germline values: CDR1 SQVTM, CDR2 ANQGSEA. CDR3 amino acids: CSVEGDTDTQYF. CDR3 nucleotide sequence: TGCAGCGTTGAAGGTGACACAGATACGCAGTATTTT.

J is TRBJ1-2 and V is TRBV10-1; D not certain. Germline V gene lookup returns CDR1 WNHNN and CDR2 SYGVQD (reference sequence). The V gene lost 3 bases and the J gene lost 5 bases, with 7 bases spanning the gap. The CDR3 runs 12 residues. Here the CDR3 reads CASSEDGYGYTF. DNA of the CDR3: TGCGCCAGCAGTGAAGACGGGTATGGCTACACCTTC.

The chain joins TRBV10-3 to TRBJ1-2, with TRBD1 as a possible D gene (6 bases). The ends were cut back, 10 bases at V and 4 bases at J, with 16 bases in the middle. CDR3 length equals 13 residues. Germline V gene sequence: CDR1 ENHRY, CDR2 SYGVKD. This CDR3 is CANREGGRYGYTF. The CDR3 DNA follows: TGTGCCAACAGGGAAGGGGGGCGCTATGGCTACACCTTC.

The chain is built from TRBV23-1 and TRBJ2-6, with D possibly TRBD1 on 6 matching bases. TRBV23-1 is classed as an ORF, of uncertain function. V lost 3 bases to trimming and J lost 0 bases, with 21 bases between them. The CDR3 totals 20 residues. For the CDR3, the DNA is TGCGCCAGCAGTCATCCACAAGGGGGTGGATCCAACTCTGGGGCCAACGTCCTGACTTTC. It yields the protein CASSHPQGGGSNSGANVLTF.

The chain employs TRBV9 and TRBJ2-3; D is perhaps TRBD1 (6 bases). V was cut by 0 bases and J by 2 bases, with 13 bases left in between. CDR1 is SGDLS and CDR2 is YYNGEE in the germline V gene. The CDR3 runs 16 residues. The CDR3 sequence is CASSVDTGFFTDTQYF. CDR3 nucleotides: TGTGCCAGCAGCGTAGATACAGGGTTTTTCACAGATACGCAGTATTTT.

The chain recombines TRBV11-2 with TRBJ2-1, with D tentatively TRBD2 (6 bases). Trimming shortened V by 2 bases and J by 10 bases, and 21 bases separated the two germline ends. Germline lookup yields CDR1 SGHAT and CDR2 FQNNGV. This CDR3 spans 16 amino acids. In nucleotides, the CDR3 is TGTGCCAGCAGCTTACGGTCAGTGGCTAGCGTCGGGGAGCAGTTCTTC. This codes for CASSLRSVASVGEQFF. The variable domain in full, with the rest retrieved from reference TRBV11-2 and TRBJ2-1, is EAGVAQSPRYKIIEKRQSVAFWCNPISGHATLYWYQQILGQGPKLLIQFQNNGVVDDSQLPKDRFSAERLKGVDSTLKIQPAKLEDSAVYLCASSLRSVASVGEQFFGPGTRLTVL.

The chain joins TRBV11-2 to TRBJ2-7; D may be TRBD2 (6 bases). CDR1 SGHAT and CDR2 FQNNGV come from the germline V gene. The V end lost 0 bases, the J end lost 2 bases, and 11 bases lay between the germline ends. This CDR3 contains 15 residues. DNA for the CDR3: TGTGCCAGCAGCTTAGAGGCCGGGGGTACCTACGAGCAGTACTTC. Translating gives CASSLEAGGTYEQYF. Full variable domain (missing parts from reference TRBV11-2 and TRBJ2-7): EAGVAQSPRYKIIEKRQSVAFWCNPISGHATLYWYQQILGQGPKLLIQFQNNGVVDDSQLPKDRFSAERLKGVDSTLKIQPAKLEDSAVYLCASSLEAGGTYEQYFGPGTRLTVT.

V is TRBV5-1 and J is TRBJ1-2; perhaps TRBD1 as D (6 bases). The V end lost 0 bases, the J end lost 4 bases, and 13 bases lay between the germline ends. Germline V lookup: CDR1 SGHRS, CDR2 YFSETQ. The CDR3 has 15 residues. Written as DNA, the CDR3 is TGCGCCAGCAGCTTGGGTGGGGGCGGGGGCTATGGCTACACCTTC. Protein sequence: CASSLGGGGGYGYTF.

The chain uses TRBV11-1 and TRBJ2-1; no reliable D call. The V gene's germline CDR1 is SGHAT and CDR2 FQDESV (reference sequence). With 3 bases removed from V and 5 bases from J, the gap between germline ends came to 5 bases. The CDR3 consists of 12 residues. The CDR3 DNA is TGTGCCAGCAGCTTCCTGCACAATGAGCAGTTCTTC. Protein: CASSFLHNEQFF.

V is TRBV20-1 and J is TRBJ1-2, with TRBD1 as a possible D gene (5 bases). There are 10 residues in the CDR3. Germline loops: CDR1 DFQATT, CDR2 SNEGSKA (reference sequence). V was pared by 6 bases and J by 3 bases, with 5 bases between. In DNA, the CDR3 is TGCAGTGCCAGGGACTATGGCTACACCTTC. Protein product: CSARDYGYTF.

This clone has only one observation. The CDR3 DNA is TGTGCCAGCAGCACGGGGACAGGGGTCCTTACCTACGAGCAGTACTTC. This sequence encodes CASSTGTGVLTYEQYF. The chain uses TRBV5-4 and TRBJ2-7, with TRBD1 matching 10 bases. CDR3 length: 16 amino acids. V shed 4 bases and J 2 bases; nucleotides not matched to a gene: 9. Looked up from germline, CDR1 is SGHNT and CDR2 is YYREEE (reference sequence).

Sample share makes this clone medium-sized. This chain joins TRBV7-9 and TRBJ2-1, with 7 bases fitting TRBD1. Germline lookup yields CDR1 SEHNR and CDR2 FQNEAQ (reference sequence). The CDR3 runs to 12 residues. Trimming removed 5 bases from V and 10 bases from J; junction bases left unmatched: 5. The CDR3 region has the DNA TGTGCCAGCAGCGGGGACAGCCTCGAGCAGTTCTTC. Translation gives CASSGDSLEQFF.

The J gene is TRBJ1-5, the V gene TRBV7-8; tentative D call: TRBD1 (6 bases). V lost 0 bases to trimming and J lost 5 bases, with 11 bases between them. The CDR3 runs to 15 residues. Germline V gene lookup returns CDR1 SGHVS and CDR2 FQNEAQ. The CDR3 sequence is CASSLAGGGYQPQHF. For the CDR3, the DNA is TGTGCCAGCAGCTTAGCGGGGGGCGGGTATCAGCCCCAGCATTTT.

This clone occurred once. Other DNA sequences in this sample translate to the same CDR3. V and J are TRBV18 and TRBJ1-1, with D possibly matching TRBD1 (5 bases). Germline V CDR1 and CDR2: KGHSH, LQKENI. CDR3 length: 13 residues. The ends were cut back, 3 bases at V and 0 bases at J, with 5 bases in the middle. The CDR3 loop reads CASSPGLNTEAFF. CDR3 DNA: TGTGCCAGCTCACCGGGACTGAACACTGAAGCTTTCTTT. Complete variable domain (other parts from reference TRBV18 and TRBJ1-1): NAGVMQNPRHLVRRRGQEARLRCSPMKGHSHVYWYRQLPEEGLKFMVYLQKENIIDESGMPKERFSAEFPKEGPSILRIQQVVRGDSAAYFCASSPGLNTEAFFGQGTRLTVV.

The rearrangement joins TRBV7-6 to TRBJ1-1, with D unclear. V was clipped by 3 bases and J by 1 base, with 6 bases between them. The CDR3 loop spans 13 amino acids. CDR1 and CDR2 from the germline V gene are SGHVS and FNYEAQ. CDR3 in DNA: TGTGCCAGCAGCTTCGGGCCGAACACTGAAGCTTTCTTT. Residues: CASSFGPNTEAFF. Variable domain in full (rest from reference TRBV7-6 and TRBJ1-1): GAGVSQSPRYKVTKRGQDVALRCDPISGHVSLYWYRQALGQGPEFLTYFNYEAQQDKSGLPNDRFSAERPEGSISTLTIQRTEQRDSAMYRCASSFGPNTEAFFGQGTRLTVV.

This rearrangement joins TRBV27 to TRBJ1-4; D uncertain. Per germline, CDR1 MNHEY and CDR2 SMNVEV (reference sequence). V lost 6 bases and J lost 0, with 8 bases in between. The CDR3 is 14 amino acids. The CDR3 protein is CASRSATTNEKLFF. CDR3 coding DNA: TGTGCCAGCAGGTCGGCCACAACTAATGAAAAACTGTTTTTT. The full variable domain, rest sourced from reference TRBV27 and TRBJ1-4, is EAQVTQNPRYLITVTGKKLTVTCSQNMNHEYMSWYRQDPGLGLRQIYYSMNVEVTDKGDVPEGYKVSRKEKRNFPLILESPSPNQTSLYFCASRSATTNEKLFFGSGTQLSVL.